These 32 T cell receptor beta chains share one sample of origin, sequenced in a study of shared clonotypes between healthy human individuals. CD8 cells regarded as naive lacked CD45RO, were positively chosen for CCR7, and omitted terminally differentiated effector memory CD45RA+ cells. Only in-frame clones appear in the TCRdb table, and some are missing; sequencing was by immunoSEQ multiplex PCR. The sample lists 750,000 to 1,000,000 clones; about 91% were seen once. The sample comprised naive CD8+ T cells sorted from blood. Every receptor here comes from a young man in good health.

The rearrangement links TRBV29-1 to TRBJ1-2, with 7 bases matching TRBD1. V gave up 6 bases and J gave up 7 bases; unmatched junction bases: 14. Germline CDR1 and CDR2: SQVTM and ANQGSEA. The CDR3 spans 14 residues. CDR3 in DNA: TGCAGCGTCGTTGATAAAACAGGGGTTGCTGGCTACACCTTC. Amino acid sequence: CSVVDKTGVAGYTF. Full variable domain (outside the CDR3, taken from reference TRBV29-1 and TRBJ1-2): SAVISQKPSRDICQRGTSLTIQCQVDSQVTMMFWYRQQPGQSLTLIATANQGSEATYESGFVIDKFPISRPNLTFSTLTVSNMSPEDSSIYLCSVVDKTGVAGYTFGSGTRLTVV.

This rearrangement joins TRBV5-4 to TRBJ1-2; D might be TRBD1 (5 bases). The CDR3 has 14 residues. Per germline, CDR1 SGHNT and CDR2 YYREEE (reference sequence). The V gene lost 4 bases and the J gene lost 3 bases, with 13 bases spanning the gap. The CDR3 is CASSTRQTYYGYTF. CDR3 sequence (DNA): TGTGCCAGCAGCACTCGACAGACCTACTATGGCTACACCTTC.

V and J are TRBV2 and TRBJ1-1; D may be TRBD1 (6 bases). This CDR3 region has 13 residues. The germline V and J ends were trimmed by 4 bases and 5 bases, with 11 bases remaining between them. CDR1 and CDR2 (germline): SNHLY, FYNNEI. The chain's CDR3 is CASSVQGRTEAFF. DNA of the CDR3: TGTGCCAGCAGTGTACAGGGAAGAACTGAAGCTTTCTTT.

The J gene is TRBJ2-2, the V gene TRBV9; TRBD2 matches 7 bases. Germline V gives CDR1 SGDLS, CDR2 YYNGEE. The CDR3 has 15 residues. V dropped 0 bases and J dropped 1; count of bases not matched to a gene: 0. The CDR3 DNA is TGTGCCAGCAGCGTAGCTAGCGGGAACACCGGGGAGCTGTTTTTT. Residues: CASSVASGNTGELFF.

The V call is TRBV19, the J call TRBJ1-1; no definite D call. Germline V gene lookup returns CDR1 LNHDA and CDR2 SQIVND (reference sequence). Trimming took off 7 bases at V and 3 bases at J, with 15 bases between the two ends. CDR3 length: 14 residues. This CDR3 reads CASTGHRIDTEAFF. The CDR3 DNA is TGTGCCAGTACCGGGCACCGGATAGACACTGAAGCTTTCTTT.

The chain carries TRBV28 and TRBJ2-3, with D perhaps TRBD1 or TRBD2 (6 bases each). Per germline, CDR1 MDHEN and CDR2 SYDVKM. Trimming pared 6 bases from V and 2 bases from J, leaving 15 bases between. CDR3 length: 15 residues. The CDR3 region has the DNA TGTGCCAGCAGCTGGGGGGCTAGCGACACAGATACGCAGTATTTT. Protein product: CASSWGASDTDTQYF.

The chain joins TRBV7-6 to TRBJ2-2, with TRBD1 matching 11 bases. The CDR3 spans 15 residues. Trimming cost V 4 bases and J 7 bases; bases outside gene matches: 5. Germline CDR1 SGHVS, CDR2 FNYEAQ. The CDR3 loop is CASSWTGGSGGELFF. The CDR3 nucleotides are TGTGCCAGCAGCTGGACAGGGGGCTCTGGCGGGGAGCTGTTTTTT. The variable domain in full, completed from reference TRBV7-6 and TRBJ2-2, reads GAGVSQSPRYKVTKRGQDVALRCDPISGHVSLYWYRQALGQGPEFLTYFNYEAQQDKSGLPNDRFSAERPEGSISTLTIQRTEQRDSAMYRCASSWTGGSGGELFFGEGSRLTVL.

The chain recombines TRBV7-6 with TRBJ1-1; D remains ambiguous. V dropped 6 bases and J dropped 0 bases, with 11 bases sitting between them. Germline CDR1 SGHVS, CDR2 FNYEAQ. CDR3 length: 14 amino acids. CDR3 amino acids: CASSPRLVNTEAFF. CDR3 DNA sequence: TGTGCCAGCAGTCCCCGACTTGTGAACACTGAAGCTTTCTTT.

A note on this clone: This sequence is one base from a far larger clone and is likely a read error. This chain uses TRBV7-3 with TRBJ2-2; D gene ambiguous. Germline V gene lookup returns CDR1 SGHTA and CDR2 FQGTGA. Deletions cut 4 bases from V and 3 bases from J, with 3 bases between. The CDR3 length is 12 residues. In DNA, the CDR3 is TGTGCCAGCAGCTCATACACCGGGGAGCTGTTTTTT. As protein: CASSSYTGELFF.

The rearrangement joins TRBV29-1 to TRBJ2-3; D ambiguous. This CDR3 spans 15 amino acids. Trimming cost V 0 bases and J 6 bases, with 16 bases left between them. Germline V gives CDR1 SQVTM, CDR2 ANQGSEA. CDR3 DNA: TGCAGCGTTGAAGATCCGCCGGGCCGAGTGGATACGCAGTATTTT. As protein: CSVEDPPGRVDTQYF.

V is TRBV5-1 and J is TRBJ2-7, with D unresolved. This CDR3 contains 15 residues. Germline CDR1 reads SGHRS; CDR2 reads YFSETQ. Trimming left V 0 bases short and J 5 bases short, with 15 bases between. The CDR3 loop is CASSLAVPNLDEQYF. The CDR3, as DNA: TGCGCCAGCAGCTTGGCCGTGCCTAACCTCGACGAGCAGTACTTC.

The chain links TRBV29-1 to TRBJ2-2; tentative D call: TRBD1 (5 bases). The CDR3 runs to 14 residues. V lost 4 bases, J lost 6 bases, and 15 bases lay in between. Looked up from germline, CDR1 is SQVTM and CDR2 is ANQGSEA. The CDR3 DNA is TGCAGCGTTGGTTCAGGGTATTCACCCGGGGAGCTGTTTTTT. Translated, it gives CSVGSGYSPGELFF.

The DNA of the CDR3 is TGTGCCATCAGTGAGTCAACGGTTGGGGGAGGGCCTGATACGCAGTATTTT. Translated: CAISESTVGGGPDTQYF. The chain is built from TRBV10-3 and TRBJ2-3; 7 bases fit TRBD2. This CDR3 has 17 amino acids. Germline loops: CDR1 ENHRY, CDR2 SYGVKD. V gave up 0 bases and J gave up 6 bases; unmatched junction bases: 12.

The V call is TRBV4-3, the J call TRBJ2-1; 11 bases match TRBD2. The V gene end was trimmed by 3 bases and the J gene end by 10 bases; junction bases not matched to a gene: 14. This CDR3 region has 17 residues. Looked up from germline, CDR1 is LGHNA and CDR2 is YSLEER. CDR3 nucleotides: TGCGCCAGCAGCCACGGAGGAGGTAGCGGGAGGGCCGAAGAGCAGTTCTTC. The encoded protein is CASSHGGGSGRAEEQFF.

The chain couples TRBV19 to TRBJ2-1; no reliable D call. Trimming shortened V by 2 bases and J by 0 bases, and 11 bases separated the two germline ends. Germline V CDR1 and CDR2: LNHDA, SQIVND (reference sequence). The CDR3 has 16 amino acids. The CDR3 DNA is TGTGCCAGTAGTATAAGTCCAGGTAGCTCCTACAATGAGCAGTTCTTC. Protein product: CASSISPGSSYNEQFF.

This chain uses TRBV4-1 with TRBJ2-1; TRBD1 matches 12 bases. The CDR3 runs 17 residues. The V gene's germline CDR1 is MGHRA and CDR2 YSYEKL. After removal of 0 bases from V and 4 bases from J, the junction contained 4 bases not matched to a gene. The DNA of the CDR3 is TGCGCCAGCAGCCAAGATGGGACAGGGGGCCAATACAATGAGCAGTTCTTC. It translates to CASSQDGTGGQYNEQFF.

The chain uses TRBV19 and TRBJ1-1; TRBD1 might be the D (5 bases). Trimming took off 0 bases at V and 1 base at J, with 15 bases between the two ends. The germline V gene encodes CDR1 LNHDA and CDR2 SQIVND (reference sequence). The CDR3 covers 17 residues. CDR3 DNA: TGTGCCAGTAGTATAGAAGGGGCACATGGGAGGAACACTGAAGCTTTCTTT. This translates into CASSIEGAHGRNTEAFF.

The chain links TRBV11-3 to TRBJ2-1, with TRBD2 matching 8 bases. CDR3 size: 16 residues. J lost 6 bases, V lost 4 bases, and 11 bases had no gene match. Germline V gene lookup returns CDR1 SGHNT and CDR2 YENEEA. CDR3 bases: TGTGCCAGCAGCTCCCGAGATAGCGGGATGCCCAATGAGCAGTTCTTC. This codes for CASSSRDSGMPNEQFF.

This sequence joins TRBV10-3 and TRBJ2-7; tentative D call: TRBD2 (5 bases). V was trimmed by 3 bases and J by 2 bases, leaving 11 bases between them. The CDR3 contains 14 residues. Germline-derived CDR1 and CDR2 are ENHRY and SYGVKD. The CDR3 DNA reads as TGTGCCATCAGTGACTCCGGAGGTACCTACGAGCAGTACTTC. Its protein product is CAISDSGGTYEQYF.

The chain couples TRBV5-8 to TRBJ2-1; 7 positions match TRBD2. This CDR3 has 17 residues. The germline V gene has CDR1 SGHTS and CDR2 YDEGEE. Trimming at V came to 4 bases and at J to 6 bases, leaving 16 bases not matched to a gene. The CDR3, as DNA: TGTGCCAGCAGCCCAGATAGGATGCTAGCGGAGGTCAATGAGCAGTTCTTC. Its protein product is CASSPDRMLAEVNEQFF.

V is TRBV16 and J is TRBJ2-2; no clear D gene. The CDR3 has 13 amino acids. Trimming shortened V by 1 base and J by 5 bases, and 5 bases separated the two germline ends. The germline CDR1 and CDR2 sequences are KGHSY and FQNENV. CDR3 nucleotide sequence: TGTGCCAGCAGCCAATTCTATACCGGGGAGCTGTTTTTT. The encoded protein is CASSQFYTGELFF.

This clone has more than one count but fewer than ten. J is TRBJ2-2 and V is TRBV25-1; D is perhaps TRBD1 (6 bases). V lost 4 bases and J lost 0, with 9 bases in between. From germline, CDR1 is MGHDK and CDR2 SYGVNS. This CDR3 contains 15 residues. DNA of the CDR3: TGTGCCAGCAGTGGTAGGGACACGAACACCGGGGAGCTGTTTTTT. It is translated as CASSGRDTNTGELFF.

This chain links TRBV7-3 with TRBJ2-1; D is unresolved. The CDR3 loop spans 13 amino acids. Germline CDR1 SGHTA, CDR2 FQGTGA. V lost 3 bases to trimming and J lost 5 bases, with 8 bases between them. This chain's CDR3 is CASSFGLNNEQFF. CDR3 sequence (DNA): TGTGCCAGCAGCTTTGGTCTAAACAATGAGCAGTTCTTC. Looking up the rest from reference TRBV7-3 and TRBJ2-1 gives the full variable domain: GAGVSQTPSNKVTEKGKYVELRCDPISGHTALYWYRQSLGQGPEFLIYFQGTGAADDSGLPNDRFFAVRPEGSVSTLKIQRTERGDSAVYLCASSFGLNNEQFFGPGTRLTVL.

V is TRBV5-5 and J is TRBJ2-7; 7 positions agree with TRBD2. J lost 3 bases, V lost 8 bases, and 14 bases had no gene match. Germline CDR1 and CDR2: SGHKS and YYEKEE (reference sequence). The CDR3 has 15 amino acids. The CDR3 region is CASAVLVQRDYEQYF. For the CDR3, the DNA is TGTGCCAGTGCGGTCTTGGTCCAGCGGGACTACGAGCAGTACTTC.

This sequence joins TRBV2 and TRBJ2-1, with 7 bases that match TRBD1. The CDR3 has 15 residues. CDR1 is SNHLY, CDR2 FYNNEI, per germline. J was trimmed by 4 bases and V by 3 bases; bases with no gene match: 6. The CDR3 protein is CASSDRQGVYNEQFF. The CDR3 bases are TGTGCCAGCAGTGATCGGCAGGGGGTTTACAATGAGCAGTTCTTC.

The gene calls are TRBV4-2 and TRBJ2-3; TRBD2 matches at 11 bases. The CDR3 is made up of 16 amino acids. The ends lost 5 bases at V and 2 bases at J; junction bases unmatched: 6. CDR1 is LGHNA, CDR2 YNFKEQ, per germline. In nucleotides, the CDR3 is TGTGCCAGCAGCGCCAGTAGCGGGAGGGACACAGATACGCAGTATTTT. It codes for CASSASSGRDTDTQYF.

The chain combines TRBV13 with TRBJ1-1; D might be TRBD1 (5 bases). The CDR3 runs 14 residues. Germline V gives CDR1 PRHDT, CDR2 FYEKMQ (reference sequence). V was shortened by 5 bases and J by 3 bases, with 13 bases between the two germline ends. CDR3 sequence reads: CASSPQGRDTEAFF. CDR3 DNA sequence: TGTGCCAGCAGCCCGCAGGGAAGGGACACTGAAGCTTTCTTT.

The V gene is TRBV27, the J gene TRBJ2-7; D perhaps matches TRBD2 (6 bases). Germline V CDR1 and CDR2: MNHEY, SMNVEV (reference sequence). The CDR3 extends over 14 amino acids. The V end was cut by 3 bases, the J end by 2 bases, with 11 bases between. The CDR3 sequence: CASSFGREAYEQYF. CDR3 nucleotides: TGTGCCAGCAGTTTCGGAAGGGAGGCCTACGAGCAGTACTTC.

The chain carries TRBV5-1 and TRBJ2-7, with TRBD1 identical over 9 bases. The junction had 3 bases not matched to a gene; V was cut back by 2 bases and J by 0 bases. Germline values: CDR1 SGHRS, CDR2 YFSETQ. The CDR3 loop spans 15 amino acids. CDR3 nucleotides: TGCGCCAGCAGCTTAGTGACAGGGGGCTCCTACGAGCAGTACTTC. It yields the protein CASSLVTGGSYEQYF.

A few counts support this clone. The chain recombines TRBV9 with TRBJ1-1, with TRBD1 identical over 10 bases. CDR3 length: 16 amino acids. Losses at the gene ends were 0 bases for V and 6 bases for J; bases not matched to a gene: 8. Germline V gene data show CDR1 as SGDLS and CDR2 as YYNGEE. CDR3 nucleotides: TGTGCCAGCAGCGTAGCCCGGGTTGGACAGGGGGCTGAAGCTTTCTTT. This translates into CASSVARVGQGAEAFF.

The V and J genes are TRBV6-4 and TRBJ2-1, with 9 positions matching TRBD2. The V and J ends lost 4 bases and 4 bases, in that order; junction bases with no gene match: 8. This CDR3 comprises 16 residues. The germline CDR1 and CDR2 sequences are MRHNA and SNTAGT. CDR3 sequence: CASSARGLAGYNEQFF. The CDR3 nucleotides are TGTGCCAGCAGTGCCAGGGGACTAGCAGGGTACAATGAGCAGTTCTTC.

The chain has TRBV15 and TRBJ2-3; D call uncertain. The germline CDR1 and CDR2 sequences are LNHNV and YYDKDF (reference sequence). The CDR3 is 16 amino acids. With 4 bases removed from V and 1 base from J, the gap between germline ends came to 15 bases. Here the CDR3 DNA reads TGTGCCACCAGCACCCCGACAAGCCGGGGCACAGATACGCAGTATTTT. Its translation: CATSTPTSRGTDTQYF.